A single TCR beta chain is shown here with its context. The data were taken from a study of shared clonotypes between healthy human individuals. The repertoire was sequenced with immunoSEQ multiplex PCR; TCRdb's copy has only in-frame clones and lacks some. The data show approximately 940,000 clones, more than 75% seen once. Germline V lookup: CDR1 SGHTA, CDR2 FQGNSA. V lost 7 bases, J lost 2 bases, and 9 bases lay in between. There are 13 residues in the CDR3. The TCR comes from a man in his late teens or twenties in good health. The sample was memory CD4+ T cells sorted from blood. The subset is: CD45RA-negative fraction. The chain has TRBV7-2 and TRBJ1-5; D not resolved. The CDR3 here is CASTSGGNQPQHF. CDR3 nucleotide sequence: TGTGCCAGCACCTCTGGAGGCAATCAGCCCCAGCATTTT. Full variable domain (missing parts from reference TRBV7-2 and TRBJ1-5): GAGVSQSPSNKVTEKGKDVELRCDPISGHTALYWYRQSLGQGLEFLIYFQGNSAPDKSGLPSDRFSAERTGGSVSTLTIQRTQQEDSAVYLCASTSGGNQPQHFGDGTRLSIL.